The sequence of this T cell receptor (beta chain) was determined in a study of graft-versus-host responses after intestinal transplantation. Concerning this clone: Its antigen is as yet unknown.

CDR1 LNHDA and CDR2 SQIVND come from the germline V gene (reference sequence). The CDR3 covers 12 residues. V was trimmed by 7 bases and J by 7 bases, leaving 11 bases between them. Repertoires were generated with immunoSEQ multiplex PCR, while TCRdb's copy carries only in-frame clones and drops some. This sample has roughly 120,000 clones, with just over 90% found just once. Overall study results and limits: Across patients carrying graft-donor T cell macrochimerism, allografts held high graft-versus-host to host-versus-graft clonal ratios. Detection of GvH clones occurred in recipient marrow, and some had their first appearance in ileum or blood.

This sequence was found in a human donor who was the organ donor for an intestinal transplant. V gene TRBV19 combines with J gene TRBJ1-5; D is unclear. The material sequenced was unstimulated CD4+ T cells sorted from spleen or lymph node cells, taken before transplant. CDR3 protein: CASTGVGQPQHF. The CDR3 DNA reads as TGTGCCAGTACTGGGGTCGGGCAGCCCCAGCATTTT.